A single sample is the source of the 22 T cell receptor beta chains below, sequenced in a study of blood T cell repertoires in COVID-19. Repertoires were generated with immunoSEQ multiplex PCR, while TCRdb's copy carries only in-frame clones and drops some. The profile shows about 220,000 clones, 85% of them singletons. The sample taken for sequencing was peripheral blood. Every receptor here comes from an older woman with COVID-19, enrolled during active disease.

The chain has TRBV11-3 and TRBJ2-2; TRBD1 aligns across 7 bases. Germline assignment: CDR1 SGHNT and CDR2 YENEEA. This CDR3 contains 17 residues. V lost 4 bases to trimming and J lost 6 bases; unmatched junction nucleotides: 14. CDR3 coding DNA: TGTGCCAGCAGCTCTCCCCGACAGGGTAATTTCGCCGGGGAGCTGTTTTTT. It yields the protein CASSSPRQGNFAGELFF.

This clone appeared a single time. The chain uses TRBV24-1 and TRBJ2-5, with a tentative D call TRBD2 (6 bases). The V end was cut by 2 bases, the J end by 4 bases, with 19 bases between. Per germline, CDR1 KGHDR and CDR2 SFDVKD. The CDR3 totals 17 residues. The CDR3 DNA is TGTGCCACCAGTGATTACCCCGGGAGCGGCGTGGGAGAGACCCAGTACTTC. Amino acid sequence: CATSDYPGSGVGETQYF.

The rearrangement links TRBV7-3 to TRBJ2-5, with 10 bases aligning to TRBD1. CDR3 length equals 16 residues. V was clipped by 3 bases and J by 4 bases; unmatched bases: 8. Looked up from germline, CDR1 is SGHTA and CDR2 is FQGTGA. The CDR3 bases are TGTGCCAGCAGCTTCCGAGACAGGGGGCGAGGAGAGACCCAGTACTTC. It yields the protein CASSFRDRGRGETQYF.

The rearrangement joins TRBV5-1 to TRBJ2-5, with D unresolved. Per germline, CDR1 SGHRS and CDR2 YFSETQ. CDR3 length: 15 amino acids. Trimming removed 1 base at V and 5 bases at J, with 15 bases between. The CDR3 sequence: CASSLNILPEETQYF. The DNA of the CDR3 is TGCGCCAGCAGCTTGAATATATTGCCTGAGGAGACCCAGTACTTC. The full variable domain, its missing parts supplied by reference TRBV5-1 and TRBJ2-5, is KAGVTQTPRYLIKTRGQQVTLSCSPISGHRSVSWYQQTPGQGLQFLFEYFSETQRNKGNFPGRFSGRQFSNSRSEMNVSTLELGDSALYLCASSLNILPEETQYFGPGTRLLVL.

The chain joins TRBV6-1 to TRBJ2-3, with 9 bases lining up with TRBD1. The germline CDR1 and CDR2 sequences are MNHNS and SASEGT. The CDR3 is 17 amino acids. V shed 2 bases, J shed 4 bases, and the junction held 10 bases outside the gene matches. In nucleotides, the CDR3 is TGTGCCAGCAGTGAATTTACCGGGACAGGGCTGGCAGATACGCAGTATTTT. Encoded protein: CASSEFTGTGLADTQYF.

CDR3 nucleotide sequence: TGTGCCAGCAGGGAACAGGGTCCTGAAGCTTTCTTT. Protein: CASREQGPEAFF. This chain connects TRBV2 to TRBJ1-1; D may be TRBD1 (6 bases). Germline V gene data show CDR1 as SNHLY and CDR2 as FYNNEI. This CDR3 has 12 residues. Trimming took off 6 bases at V and 6 bases at J, with 11 bases between the two ends.

This rearrangement joins TRBV6-5 to TRBJ2-7; 9 nucleotides agree with TRBD1. The V gene's germline CDR1 is MNHEY and CDR2 SVGAGI. CDR3 length equals 14 residues. Trimming removed 4 bases from V and 2 bases from J; junction bases left unmatched: 3. CDR3 bases: TGTGCCAGCAGTTTGGGACAGGGCGCCTACGAGCAGTACTTC. Translating it yields CASSLGQGAYEQYF.

The chain joins TRBV9 to TRBJ2-7, with D maybe TRBD1 (6 bases). Trimming removed 0 bases from V and 0 bases from J, with 13 bases in between. Germline CDR1 reads SGDLS; CDR2 reads YYNGEE. The CDR3 consists of 16 residues. The CDR3 is CASSVDLGQSSYEQYF. CDR3 bases: TGTGCCAGCAGCGTAGATCTAGGACAGAGCTCCTACGAGCAGTACTTC.

CDR3 sequence reads: CATHSGLAGGSSYNEQFF. In nucleotides, the CDR3 is TGTGCCACCCACAGCGGACTAGCGGGAGGCAGCTCCTACAATGAGCAGTTCTTC. V gene TRBV27 combines with J gene TRBJ2-1; 14 positions agree with TRBD2. Germline trimming cut 10 bases from V and 0 bases from J; bases unmatched to any gene: 11. Germline V gene sequence: CDR1 MNHEY, CDR2 SMNVEV (reference sequence). The CDR3 extends over 18 amino acids.

The chain couples TRBV12-5 to TRBJ2-7; 8 nucleotides align to TRBD1. This CDR3 comprises 15 residues. V was pared by 6 bases and J by 0 bases, with 7 bases of the junction left unmatched. CDR1 is LGHNT, CDR2 FRNRAP, per germline. CDR3 sequence reads: CASGQTGVSSYEQYF. Written as DNA, the CDR3 is TGTGCTAGTGGGCAGACAGGGGTGAGCTCCTACGAGCAGTACTTC.

The V gene is TRBV7-2, the J gene TRBJ1-2; possibly TRBD1 for D (5 bases). The V and J ends lost 1 base and 7 bases respectively, with 25 bases between them. Germline V gene data show CDR1 as SGHTA and CDR2 as FQGNSA. The CDR3 sequence is 18 residues long. For the CDR3, the DNA is TGTGCCAGCAGCTTAGAAAGGGATTCGGGGGGACGGACTAGTGGCTACACCTTC. Amino acid sequence: CASSLERDSGGRTSGYTF.

This sequence joins TRBV19 and TRBJ2-7, with 9 bases aligning to TRBD2. V lost 5 bases and J lost 3; bases outside the gene matches: 5. The germline gives CDR1 LNHDA, CDR2 SQIVND (reference sequence). The CDR3 totals 14 residues. CDR3 amino acids: CASSGLAGVYEQYF. DNA of the CDR3: TGTGCCAGTAGTGGATTAGCGGGGGTCTACGAGCAGTACTTC.

This clone has a single count. The V and J genes are TRBV2 and TRBJ1-2; the D gene is possibly TRBD1 (6 bases). CDR1 and CDR2 (germline): SNHLY, FYNNEI. The CDR3 contains 14 residues. The V gene lost 4 bases and the J gene lost 2 bases, with 11 bases spanning the gap. The CDR3 protein is CASSGDRLNYGYTF. CDR3 nucleotides: TGTGCCAGCAGTGGAGACAGGCTAAACTATGGCTACACCTTC.

On this clone itself: Other DNA sequences in this sample translate to the same CDR3. The chain employs TRBV5-6 and TRBJ1-2; D gene uncertain. This CDR3 comprises 12 residues. Germline V gene sequence: CDR1 SGHDT, CDR2 YYEEEE. V lost 1 base to trimming and J lost 5 bases, with 6 bases between them. CDR3 nucleotide sequence: TGTGCCAGCAGCTTGTCGGGTTATGGCTACACCTTC. It codes for CASSLSGYGYTF.

This rearrangement joins TRBV28 to TRBJ1-4; a possible D gene is TRBD1 (6 bases). Germline lookup yields CDR1 MDHEN and CDR2 SYDVKM. The CDR3 extends over 13 amino acids. V dropped 8 bases and J dropped 8 bases, with 15 bases sitting between them. CDR3 sequence (DNA): TGTGCCAGCGTTACAGGGTTGGAGGAAAAACTGTTTTTT. It translates to CASVTGLEEKLFF.

The rearrangement joins TRBV30 to TRBJ1-1; D is possibly TRBD1 (5 bases). Trimming removed 0 bases from V and 0 bases from J, with 14 bases in between. CDR3 size: 16 residues. Germline CDR1 and CDR2: GTSNPN and SVGIG (reference sequence). As DNA, the CDR3 is TGTGCCTGGAGTGTACCTACGGGACTGTTGAACACTGAAGCTTTCTTT. Encoded protein: CAWSVPTGLLNTEAFF. The full variable domain, completed using reference TRBV30 and TRBJ1-1, is SQTIHQWPATLVQPVGSPLSLECTVEGTSNPNLYWYRQAAGRGLQLLFYSVGIGQISSEVPQNLSASRPQDRQFILSSKKLLLSDSGFYLCAWSVPTGLLNTEAFFGQGTRLTVV.

V and J are TRBV19 and TRBJ2-2, with TRBD2 matching over 7 bases. The V segment lost 3 bases and the J segment 4 bases; nucleotides outside the gene matches: 5. Germline V lookup: CDR1 LNHDA, CDR2 SQIVND (reference sequence). This CDR3 has 15 amino acids. In nucleotides, the CDR3 is TGTGCCAGTAGTATTGGGGGACTATCCACCGGGGAGCTGTTTTTT. It encodes CASSIGGLSTGELFF.

V and J are TRBV6-1 and TRBJ2-7, with D possibly being TRBD1 (5 bases). The CDR3 has 12 residues. From germline, CDR1 is MNHNS and CDR2 SASEGT. Trimming removed 3 bases at V and 2 bases at J, with 5 bases between. The CDR3 DNA follows: TGTGCCAGCAGTGAGACAGCCTACGAGCAGTACTTC. Translation: CASSETAYEQYF.

The rearrangement joins TRBV19 to TRBJ1-5; D remains unclear. V was cut by 4 bases and J by 6 bases, with 16 bases left in between. CDR1 and CDR2 (germline): LNHDA, SQIVND (reference sequence). The length of the CDR3 is 15 residues. The CDR3 loop is CASSKRQEVFQPQHF. CDR3 nucleotide sequence: TGTGCCAGTAGTAAGCGGCAGGAAGTTTTTCAGCCCCAGCATTTT.

The rearrangement uses TRBV3-1 (or the pseudogene TRBV3-2) and TRBJ1-3; TRBD1 might be the D (6 bases). The CDR3 spans 15 residues. V shed 0 bases and J shed 4 bases, with 10 bases lying between them. In germline, CDR1 is LGHDT, CDR2 YNNKEL (reference sequence). The CDR3 sequence: CASSQDLGAGNTIYF. The CDR3 bases are TGTGCCAGCAGCCAAGATCTGGGGGCGGGAAACACCATATATTTT.

The V call is TRBV6-2 or TRBV6-3, the J call TRBJ1-5; a possible D gene is TRBD1 (5 bases). The CDR3 consists of 17 residues. Germline V gene sequence: CDR1 MNHEY, CDR2 SVGEGT. V was shortened by 4 bases and J by 11 bases, with 27 bases between the two germline ends. In DNA, the CDR3 is TGTGCCAGCAGTTTAACCCAACAGGCAGCCGGGGGATGGGCCCAGCATTTT. Translated, it gives CASSLTQQAAGGWAQHF.

The rearrangement joins TRBV2 to TRBJ2-7; unclear D gene. Trimming stripped 8 bases from V and 0 bases from J, with 17 bases between. This CDR3 region has 15 residues. The V gene's germline CDR1 is SNHLY and CDR2 FYNNEI. DNA of the CDR3: TGTGCCAGCTTGGTCGAGGTGACGAGCTCCTACGAGCAGTACTTC. Translated: CASLVEVTSSYEQYF.